This T cell receptor (beta chain) was sequenced in a study of blood T cell repertoires in COVID-19. In the study overall: T cells, B-cell-depleted T cells, or PBMCs supplied cDNA or gDNA.

With V trimmed by 1 base and J by 4 bases, 6 bases remained unmatched. The CDR3 sequence is 16 residues long. Germline loops: CDR1 SGHRS, CDR2 YFSETQ. Per the study methods: Counts of nucleated cells, estimated from reference gene primer amplification, were obtained. Sequencing was performed with immunoSEQ multiplex PCR; in TCRdb, only in-frame clones are kept and a portion is missing. V, J and clone size were drawn from that table, and D and trimming were deduced from the DNA. This sample has some 49,000 clones; approximately 95% occur once, and the top ten carry 1%. The TCR comes from a man in his fifties or sixties with COVID-19, enrolled during active disease. The specimen was peripheral blood. V gene TRBV5-1 combines with J gene TRBJ1-2, with 11 nucleotides matching TRBD1. The CDR3 here is CASSLRTGGLGYGYTF. CDR3 in DNA: TGCGCCAGCAGCTTGAGGACAGGGGGCTTGGGCTATGGCTACACCTTC.